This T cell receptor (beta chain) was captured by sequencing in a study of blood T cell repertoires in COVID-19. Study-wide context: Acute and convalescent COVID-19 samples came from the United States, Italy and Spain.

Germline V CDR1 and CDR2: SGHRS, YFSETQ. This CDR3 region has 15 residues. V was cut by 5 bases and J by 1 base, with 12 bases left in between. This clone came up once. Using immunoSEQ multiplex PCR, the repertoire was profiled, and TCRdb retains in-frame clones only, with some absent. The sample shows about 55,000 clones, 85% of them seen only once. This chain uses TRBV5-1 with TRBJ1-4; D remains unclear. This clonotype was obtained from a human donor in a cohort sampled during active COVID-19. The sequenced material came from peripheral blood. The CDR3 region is CASSGRPGTNEKLFF. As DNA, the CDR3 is TGCGCCAGCAGTGGCAGACCGGGAACTAATGAAAAACTGTTTTTT. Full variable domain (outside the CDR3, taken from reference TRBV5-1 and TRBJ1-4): KAGVTQTPRYLIKTRGQQVTLSCSPISGHRSVSWYQQTPGQGLQFLFEYFSETQRNKGNFPGRFSGRQFSNSRSEMNVSTLELGDSALYLCASSGRPGTNEKLFFGSGTQLSVL.